Below are 14 T cell receptor beta chains sequenced from a single sample in a study of shared clonotypes between healthy human individuals. The data were produced by immunoSEQ multiplex PCR, yet TCRdb's version contains in-frame clones alone and is incomplete. The sample includes 400,000 to 600,000 clones, over 75% of them seen just once. The sample consisted of PBMCs. The receptors stem from a woman in her forties in good health. Some clones in this sample may be carry-over from other donors' samples.

The rearrangement links TRBV5-1 to TRBJ2-7; 11 nucleotides agree with TRBD1. CDR1 and CDR2 from the germline V gene are SGHRS and YFSETQ. The CDR3 consists of 15 residues. Losses at the gene ends were 2 bases for V and 13 bases for J; bases not matched to a gene: 14. The CDR3 is CASSLDGTGGRVAYF. CDR3 DNA sequence: TGCGCCAGCAGCTTAGACGGGACAGGGGGTAGGGTCGCATACTTC.

The V and J genes are TRBV30 and TRBJ2-7; D might be TRBD2 (6 bases). Germline lookup yields CDR1 GTSNPN and CDR2 SVGIG (reference sequence). This CDR3 is built from 12 residues. The V and J ends lost 7 bases and 0 bases respectively, with 10 bases between them. DNA for the CDR3: TGTGCCTTTAGCGGCAGCTCCTACGAGCAGTACTTC. Amino acid sequence: CAFSGSSYEQYF.

This clone was counted between two and nine times. The same CDR3 also results from other DNA sequences found in this sample. The chain combines TRBV7-2 with TRBJ2-5, with 12 positions matching TRBD2. The trim removed 5 bases at V and 5 bases at J, leaving 6 bases unmatched. This CDR3 region has 15 residues. Germline CDR1 and CDR2: SGHTA and FQGNSA. The CDR3 spells CASSPMGLAGETQYF. For the CDR3, the DNA is TGTGCCAGCAGCCCTATGGGACTAGCGGGTGAGACCCAGTACTTC. The full variable domain, its missing parts supplied by reference TRBV7-2 and TRBJ2-5, is GAGVSQSPSNKVTEKGKDVELRCDPISGHTALYWYRQSLGQGLEFLIYFQGNSAPDKSGLPSDRFSAERTGGSVSTLTIQRTQQEDSAVYLCASSPMGLAGETQYFGPGTRLLVL.

This clone was detected a few times. This chain links TRBV19 with TRBJ2-2; a weak D match, TRBD2 (6 bases). Trimming stripped 4 bases from V and 6 bases from J, with 18 bases between. Germline CDR1 and CDR2: LNHDA and SQIVND (reference sequence). The CDR3 consists of 16 residues. The CDR3 sequence: CASSREAGSGAGELFF. Here the CDR3 DNA reads TGTGCCAGTAGTAGAGAGGCAGGGTCGGGGGCCGGGGAGCTGTTTTTT.

A word on this clone: It differs at one base from a far larger clone, so likely a read error. This chain links TRBV13 with TRBJ2-3, with TRBD2 as a possible D gene (5 bases). Germline assignment: CDR1 PRHDT and CDR2 FYEKMQ (reference sequence). The germline V and J ends were trimmed by 5 bases and 5 bases, with 17 bases remaining between them. CDR3 length: 15 residues. CDR3 bases: TGTGCCAGCAGCCCTTCACTAGGTCCCATAGATACGCAGTATTTT. It translates to CASSPSLGPIDTQYF.

V is TRBV18 and J is TRBJ2-5, with D maybe TRBD2 (6 bases). The germline gives CDR1 KGHSH, CDR2 LQKENI. The CDR3 runs to 14 residues. V was trimmed by 3 bases and J by 5 bases, leaving 13 bases between them. This chain's CDR3 is CASSPLTGVETQYF. Here the CDR3 DNA reads TGTGCCAGCTCACCGCTAACGGGAGTGGAGACCCAGTACTTC.

The chain joins TRBV5-1 to TRBJ2-1, with D maybe TRBD1 (5 bases). Germline CDR1 reads SGHRS; CDR2 reads YFSETQ. The V gene lost 2 bases and the J gene lost 8 bases, with 20 bases spanning the gap. This CDR3 region has 16 residues. The DNA of the CDR3 is TGCGCCAGCAGCTTAAATCCCCCAGGGCTAGGGGATGAGCAGTTCTTC. Amino acid sequence: CASSLNPPGLGDEQFF.

This clone was found once. CDR3 DNA sequence: TGTGCCAGCAGTCCACTTGCGACCGGGGGGGAGACCCAGTACTTC. Its protein product is CASSPLATGGETQYF. This chain joins TRBV5-6 and TRBJ2-5, with 7 bases lining up with TRBD2. The V gene's germline CDR1 is SGHDT and CDR2 YYEEEE. The CDR3 has 15 amino acids. After removal of 5 bases from V and 5 bases from J, the junction contained 12 bases not matched to a gene. Combining the CDR3 with reference TRBV5-6 and TRBJ2-5 gives the whole variable domain DAGVTQSPTHLIKTRGQQVTLRCSPKSGHDTVSWYQQALGQGPQFIFQYYEEEERQRGNFPDRFSGHQFPNYSSELNVNALLLGDSALYLCASSPLATGGETQYFGPGTRLLVL.

The chain combines TRBV4-2 with TRBJ1-5; possible D gene TRBD1, 6 bases. The length of the CDR3 is 16 residues. Germline CDR1 reads LGHNA; CDR2 reads YNFKEQ. V lost 2 bases to trimming and J lost 6 bases, with 17 bases between them. The CDR3: CASSQTFGGGGQPQHF. CDR3 in DNA: TGTGCCAGCAGCCAAACATTCGGAGGGGGAGGTCAGCCCCAGCATTTT.

This clone turned up a few times. This sequence joins TRBV1 and TRBJ2-1; TRBD1 is the table's D call, not checked against the DNA. TRBV1 is shown as a pseudogene. CDR3 length equals 12 residues. The CDR3 sequence: CTSSQGGHEQFF. CDR3 DNA sequence: TGCACCAGCAGCCAAGGGGGGCATGAGCAGTTCTTC.

The CDR3 protein is CASRTANRNSFTGELFF. The CDR3 region has the DNA TGTGCCAGCAGAACAGCCAACCGAAATTCTTTTACCGGGGAGCTGTTTTTT. The chain joins TRBV7-9 to TRBJ2-2; D not certain. Trimming removed 6 bases at V and 5 bases at J, with 22 bases between. The length of the CDR3 is 17 residues. Germline-derived CDR1 and CDR2 are SEHNR and FQNEAQ (reference sequence).

This chain uses TRBV5-1 with TRBJ2-3; no definite D call. The CDR3 covers 16 residues. V was clipped by 1 base and J by 0 bases, with 12 bases between them. Germline V gives CDR1 SGHRS, CDR2 YFSETQ. CDR3 amino acids: CASSLFGRTSTDTQYF. In nucleotides, the CDR3 is TGCGCCAGCAGCTTGTTCGGCAGAACTAGCACAGATACGCAGTATTTT. The full variable domain, its missing parts supplied by reference TRBV5-1 and TRBJ2-3, is KAGVTQTPRYLIKTRGQQVTLSCSPISGHRSVSWYQQTPGQGLQFLFEYFSETQRNKGNFPGRFSGRQFSNSRSEMNVSTLELGDSALYLCASSLFGRTSTDTQYFGPGTRLTVL.

J is TRBJ2-7 and V is TRBV12-5, with D maybe TRBD2 (6 bases). Germline V gives CDR1 LGHNT, CDR2 FRNRAP. Trimming shortened V by 8 bases and J by 1 base, and 12 bases separated the two germline ends. This CDR3 region has 13 residues. CDR3 protein: CASTRDSSYEQYF. The CDR3 nucleotides are TGTGCTAGTACAAGGGACTCTTCCTACGAGCAGTACTTC.

This clone came up a few times. The J gene is TRBJ1-5, the V gene TRBV30; D might be TRBD1 (5 bases). Germline assignment: CDR1 GTSNPN and CDR2 SVGIG (reference sequence). There are 13 residues in the CDR3. Trimming removed 2 bases at V and 4 bases at J, with 9 bases between. CDR3 bases: TGTGCCTGGAGTATGGGGCTTAATCAGCCCCAGCATTTT. Amino acids: CAWSMGLNQPQHF.